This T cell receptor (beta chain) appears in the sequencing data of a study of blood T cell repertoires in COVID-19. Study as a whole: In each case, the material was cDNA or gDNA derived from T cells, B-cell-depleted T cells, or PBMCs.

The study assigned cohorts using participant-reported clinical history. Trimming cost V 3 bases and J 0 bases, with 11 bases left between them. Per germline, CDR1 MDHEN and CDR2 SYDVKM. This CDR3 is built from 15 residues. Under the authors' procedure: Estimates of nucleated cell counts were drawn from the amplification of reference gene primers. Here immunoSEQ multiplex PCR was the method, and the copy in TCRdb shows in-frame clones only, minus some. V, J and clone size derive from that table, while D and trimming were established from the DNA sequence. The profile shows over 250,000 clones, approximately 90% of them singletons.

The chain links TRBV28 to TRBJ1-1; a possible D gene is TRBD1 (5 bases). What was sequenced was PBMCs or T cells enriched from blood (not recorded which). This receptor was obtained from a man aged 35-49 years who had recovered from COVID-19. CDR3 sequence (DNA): TGTGCCAGCAGTTTGACCGGGGGGATGAACACTGAAGCTTTCTTT. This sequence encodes CASSLTGGMNTEAFF. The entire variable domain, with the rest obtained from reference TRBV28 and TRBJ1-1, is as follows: DVKVTQSSRYLVKRTGEKVFLECVQDMDHENMFWYRQDPGLGLRLIYFSYDVKMKEKGDIPEGYSVSREKKERFSLILESASTNQTSMYLCASSLTGGMNTEAFFGQGTRLTVV.